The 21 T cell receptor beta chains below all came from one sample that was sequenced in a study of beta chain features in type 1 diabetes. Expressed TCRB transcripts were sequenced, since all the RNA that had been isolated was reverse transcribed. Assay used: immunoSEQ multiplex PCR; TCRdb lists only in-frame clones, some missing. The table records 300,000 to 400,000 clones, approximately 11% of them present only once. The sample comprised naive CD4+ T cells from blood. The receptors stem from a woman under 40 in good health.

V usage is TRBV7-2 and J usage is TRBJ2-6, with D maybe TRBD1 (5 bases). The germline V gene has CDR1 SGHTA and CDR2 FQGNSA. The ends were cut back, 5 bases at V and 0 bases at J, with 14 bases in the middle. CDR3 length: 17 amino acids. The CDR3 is CASSDRKGLSGANVLTF. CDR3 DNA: TGTGCCAGCAGCGACAGAAAGGGGCTCTCTGGGGCCAACGTCCTGACTTTC.

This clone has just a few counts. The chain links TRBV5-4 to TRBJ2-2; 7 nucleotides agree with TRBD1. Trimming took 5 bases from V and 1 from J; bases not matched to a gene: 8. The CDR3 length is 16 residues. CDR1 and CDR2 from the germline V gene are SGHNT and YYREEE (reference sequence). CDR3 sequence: CASRPQSGGNTGELFF. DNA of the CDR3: TGTGCCAGCAGACCCCAGTCAGGGGGGAACACCGGGGAGCTGTTTTTT. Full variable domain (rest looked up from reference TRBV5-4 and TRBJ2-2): ETGVTQSPTHLIKTRGQQVTLRCSSQSGHNTVSWYQQALGQGPQFIFQYYREEENGRGNFPPRFSGLQFPNYSSELNVNALELDDSALYLCASRPQSGGNTGELFFGEGSRLTVL.

The DNA of the CDR3 is TGTGCCAGCAGCCCATACAGGGCCAATCAGCCCCAGCATTTT. It is translated as CASSPYRANQPQHF. V usage is TRBV5-6 and J usage is TRBJ1-5; D is possibly TRBD1 (6 bases). There are 14 residues in the CDR3. Germline V gene lookup returns CDR1 SGHDT and CDR2 YYEEEE. The V and J ends lost 4 bases and 3 bases respectively, with 11 bases between them.

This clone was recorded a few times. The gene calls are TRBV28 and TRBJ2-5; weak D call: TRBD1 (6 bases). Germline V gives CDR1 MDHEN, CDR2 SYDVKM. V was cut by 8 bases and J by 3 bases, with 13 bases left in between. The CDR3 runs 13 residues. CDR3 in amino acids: CASLPGAEETQYF. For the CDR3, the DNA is TGTGCCAGCTTGCCAGGGGCTGAAGAGACCCAGTACTTC.

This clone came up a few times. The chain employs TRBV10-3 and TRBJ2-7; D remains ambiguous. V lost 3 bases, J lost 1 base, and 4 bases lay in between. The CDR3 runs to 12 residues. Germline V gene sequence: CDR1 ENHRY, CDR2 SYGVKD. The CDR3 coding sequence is TGTGCCATCAGTGACGGGTCCTACGAGCAGTACTTC. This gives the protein CAISDGSYEQYF.

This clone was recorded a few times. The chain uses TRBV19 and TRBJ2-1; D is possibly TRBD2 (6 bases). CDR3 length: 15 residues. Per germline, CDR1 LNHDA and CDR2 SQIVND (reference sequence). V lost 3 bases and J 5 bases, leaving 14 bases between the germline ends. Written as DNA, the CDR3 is TGTGCCAGTAGTATCGTCGCGGGACTTAACAATGAGCAGTTCTTC. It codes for CASSIVAGLNNEQFF.

The CDR3 region is CASSLDRGTNTQYF. DNA for the CDR3: TGTGCCAGCAGTTTAGACAGGGGGACAAATACGCAGTATTTT. V gene TRBV27 combines with J gene TRBJ2-3; 9 positions agree with TRBD1. The germline V gene has CDR1 MNHEY and CDR2 SMNVEV (reference sequence). This CDR3 is 14 amino acids long. The ends lost 2 bases at V and 7 bases at J; junction bases unmatched: 4.

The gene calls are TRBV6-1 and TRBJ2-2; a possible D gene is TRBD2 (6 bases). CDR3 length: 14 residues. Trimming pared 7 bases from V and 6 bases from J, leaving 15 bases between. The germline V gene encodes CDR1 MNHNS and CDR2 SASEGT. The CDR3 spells CASMRTTGAGELFF. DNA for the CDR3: TGTGCCAGCATGAGGACCACGGGGGCCGGGGAGCTGTTTTTT.

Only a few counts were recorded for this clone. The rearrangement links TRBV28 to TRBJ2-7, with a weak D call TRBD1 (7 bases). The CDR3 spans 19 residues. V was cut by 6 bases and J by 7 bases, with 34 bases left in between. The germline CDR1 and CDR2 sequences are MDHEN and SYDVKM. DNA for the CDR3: TGTGCCAGCAGGCCATCCCGCGGAGGGGGCGCTAAACAAATTGGGGAGCAGTACTTC. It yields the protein CASRPSRGGGAKQIGEQYF.

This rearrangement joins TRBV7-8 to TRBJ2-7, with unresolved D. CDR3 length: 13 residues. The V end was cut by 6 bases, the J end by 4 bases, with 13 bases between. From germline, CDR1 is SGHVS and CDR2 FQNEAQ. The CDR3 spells CASSSRLNYEQYF. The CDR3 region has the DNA TGTGCCAGCAGTTCCCGACTGAATTACGAGCAGTACTTC.

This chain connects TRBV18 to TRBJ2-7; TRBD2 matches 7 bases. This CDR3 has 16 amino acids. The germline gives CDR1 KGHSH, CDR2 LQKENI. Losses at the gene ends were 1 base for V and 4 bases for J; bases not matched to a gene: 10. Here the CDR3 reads CASSPQASGGTYEQYF. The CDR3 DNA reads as TGTGCCAGCTCACCACAGGCCTCGGGAGGAACTTACGAGCAGTACTTC. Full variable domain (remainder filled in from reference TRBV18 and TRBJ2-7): NAGVMQNPRHLVRRRGQEARLRCSPMKGHSHVYWYRQLPEEGLKFMVYLQKENIIDESGMPKERFSAEFPKEGPSILRIQQVVRGDSAAYFCASSPQASGGTYEQYFGPGTRLTVT.

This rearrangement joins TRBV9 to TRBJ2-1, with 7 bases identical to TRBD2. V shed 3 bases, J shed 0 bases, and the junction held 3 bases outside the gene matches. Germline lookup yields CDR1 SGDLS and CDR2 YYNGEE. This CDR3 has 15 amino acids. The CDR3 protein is CASSAAGDSYNEQFF. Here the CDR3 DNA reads TGTGCCAGCAGCGCCGCGGGAGACTCCTACAATGAGCAGTTCTTC.

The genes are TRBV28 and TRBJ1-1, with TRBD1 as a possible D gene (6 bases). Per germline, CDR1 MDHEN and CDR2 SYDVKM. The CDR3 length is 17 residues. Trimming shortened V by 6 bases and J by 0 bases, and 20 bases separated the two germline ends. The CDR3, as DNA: TGTGCCAGCAGGTCTTTCCCGGGACAAGAAATGAACACTGAAGCTTTCTTT. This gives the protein CASRSFPGQEMNTEAFF.

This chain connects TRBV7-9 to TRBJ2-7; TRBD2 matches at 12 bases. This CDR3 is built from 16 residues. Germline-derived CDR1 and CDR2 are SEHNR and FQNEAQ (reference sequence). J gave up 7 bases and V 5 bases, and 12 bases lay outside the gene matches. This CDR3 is CASSQATTSGSGEQYF. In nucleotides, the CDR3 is TGTGCCAGCAGCCAAGCGACGACTAGCGGGAGCGGGGAGCAGTACTTC.

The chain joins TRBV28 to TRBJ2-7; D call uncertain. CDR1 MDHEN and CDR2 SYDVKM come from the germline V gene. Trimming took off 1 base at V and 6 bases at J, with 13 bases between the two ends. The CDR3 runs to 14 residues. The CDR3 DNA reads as TGTGCCAGCAGTTTATCCGCTAGGCGAGGCGAGCAGTACTTC. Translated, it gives CASSLSARRGEQYF.

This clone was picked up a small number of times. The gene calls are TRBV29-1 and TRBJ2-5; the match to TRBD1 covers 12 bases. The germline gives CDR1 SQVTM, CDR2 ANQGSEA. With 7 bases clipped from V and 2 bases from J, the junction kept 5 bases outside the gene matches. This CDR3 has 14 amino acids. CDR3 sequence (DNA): TGCAGCGCTGGGACAGGGGGCCTTCAAGAGACCCAGTACTTC. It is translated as CSAGTGGLQETQYF.

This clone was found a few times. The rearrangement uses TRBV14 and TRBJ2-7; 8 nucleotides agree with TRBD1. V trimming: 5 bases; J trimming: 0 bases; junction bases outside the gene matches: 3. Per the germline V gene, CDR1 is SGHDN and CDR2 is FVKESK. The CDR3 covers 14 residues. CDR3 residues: CASSAGGYSYEQYF. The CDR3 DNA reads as TGTGCCAGCAGCGCAGGGGGCTACTCCTACGAGCAGTACTTC.

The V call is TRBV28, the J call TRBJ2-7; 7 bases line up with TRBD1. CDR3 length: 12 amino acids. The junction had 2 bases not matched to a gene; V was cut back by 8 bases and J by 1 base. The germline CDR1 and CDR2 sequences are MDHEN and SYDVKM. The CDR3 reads CASGGQSYEQYF. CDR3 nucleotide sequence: TGTGCCAGCGGGGGACAGTCCTACGAGCAGTACTTC.

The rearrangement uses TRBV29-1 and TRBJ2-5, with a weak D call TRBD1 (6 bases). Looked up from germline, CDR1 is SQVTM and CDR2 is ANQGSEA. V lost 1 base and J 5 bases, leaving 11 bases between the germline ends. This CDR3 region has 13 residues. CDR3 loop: CSVEVPGVETQYF. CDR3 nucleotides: TGCAGCGTTGAAGTTCCAGGGGTGGAGACCCAGTACTTC.

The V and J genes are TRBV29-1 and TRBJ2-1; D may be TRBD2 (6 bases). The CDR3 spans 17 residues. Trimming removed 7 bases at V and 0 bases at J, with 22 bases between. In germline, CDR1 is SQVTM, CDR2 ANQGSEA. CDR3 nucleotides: TGCAGCGCCCCAGGTCTCCGAGCGGGTATCTCCTACAATGAGCAGTTCTTC. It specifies CSAPGLRAGISYNEQFF.

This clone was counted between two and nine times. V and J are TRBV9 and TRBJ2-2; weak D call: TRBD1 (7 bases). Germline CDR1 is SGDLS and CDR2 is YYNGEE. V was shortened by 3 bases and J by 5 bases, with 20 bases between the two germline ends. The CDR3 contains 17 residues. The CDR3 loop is CASSAGQAAGFTGELFF. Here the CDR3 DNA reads TGTGCCAGCAGCGCAGGACAGGCGGCGGGATTTACCGGGGAGCTGTTTTTT.